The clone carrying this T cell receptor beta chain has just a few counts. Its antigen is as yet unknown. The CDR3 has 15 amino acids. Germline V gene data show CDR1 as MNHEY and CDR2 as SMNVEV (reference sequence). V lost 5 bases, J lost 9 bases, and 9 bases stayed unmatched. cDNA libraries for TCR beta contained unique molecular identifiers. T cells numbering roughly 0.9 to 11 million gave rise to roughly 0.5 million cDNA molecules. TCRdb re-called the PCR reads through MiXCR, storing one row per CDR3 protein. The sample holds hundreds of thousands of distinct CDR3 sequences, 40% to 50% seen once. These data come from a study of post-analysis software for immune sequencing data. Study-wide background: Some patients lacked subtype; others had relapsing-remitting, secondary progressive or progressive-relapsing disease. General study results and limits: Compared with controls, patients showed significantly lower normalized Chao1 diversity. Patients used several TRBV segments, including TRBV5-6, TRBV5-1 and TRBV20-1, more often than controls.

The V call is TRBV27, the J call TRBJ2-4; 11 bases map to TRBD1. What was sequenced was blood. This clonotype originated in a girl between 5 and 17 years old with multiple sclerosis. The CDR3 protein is CASSTWTGGKVIQYF. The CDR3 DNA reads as TGTGCCAGCAGTACCTGGACAGGGGGCAAGGTCATTCAGTACTTC.